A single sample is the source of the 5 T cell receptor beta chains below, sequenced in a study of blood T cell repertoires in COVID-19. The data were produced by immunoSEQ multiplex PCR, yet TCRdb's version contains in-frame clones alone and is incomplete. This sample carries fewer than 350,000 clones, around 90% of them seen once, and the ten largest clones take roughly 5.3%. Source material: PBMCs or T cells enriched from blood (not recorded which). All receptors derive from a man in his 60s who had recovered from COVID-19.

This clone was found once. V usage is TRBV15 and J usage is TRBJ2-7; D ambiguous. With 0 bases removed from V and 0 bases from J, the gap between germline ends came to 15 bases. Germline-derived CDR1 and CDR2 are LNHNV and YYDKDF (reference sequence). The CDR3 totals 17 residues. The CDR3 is CATSRDLVADSSYEQYF. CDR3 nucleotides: TGTGCCACCAGCAGAGATTTGGTCGCTGATAGCTCCTACGAGCAGTACTTC. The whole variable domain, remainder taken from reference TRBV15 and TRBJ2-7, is DAMVIQNPRYQVTQFGKPVTLSCSQTLNHNVMYWYQQKSSQAPKLLFHYYDKDFNNEADTPDNFQSRRPNTSFCFLDIRSPGLGDTAMYLCATSRDLVADSSYEQYFGPGTRLTVT.

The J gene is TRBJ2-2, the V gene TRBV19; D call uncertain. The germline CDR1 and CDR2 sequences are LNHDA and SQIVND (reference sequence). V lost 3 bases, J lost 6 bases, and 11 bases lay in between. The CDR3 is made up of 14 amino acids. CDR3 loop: CASSILERAGELFF. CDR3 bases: TGTGCCAGTAGTATTCTAGAAAGAGCCGGGGAGCTGTTTTTT. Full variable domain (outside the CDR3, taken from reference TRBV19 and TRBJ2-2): DGGITQSPKYLFRKEGQNVTLSCEQNLNHDAMYWYRQDPGQGLRLIYYSQIVNDFQKGDIAEGYSVSREKKESFPLTVTSAQKNPTAFYLCASSILERAGELFFGEGSRLTVL.

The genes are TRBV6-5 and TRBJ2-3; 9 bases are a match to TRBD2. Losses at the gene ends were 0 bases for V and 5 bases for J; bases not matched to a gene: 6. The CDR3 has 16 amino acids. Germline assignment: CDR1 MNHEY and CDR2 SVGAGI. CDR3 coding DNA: TGTGCCAGCAGTTACTCCCGACTAGCGGTGAAAGATACGCAGTATTTT. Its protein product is CASSYSRLAVKDTQYF.

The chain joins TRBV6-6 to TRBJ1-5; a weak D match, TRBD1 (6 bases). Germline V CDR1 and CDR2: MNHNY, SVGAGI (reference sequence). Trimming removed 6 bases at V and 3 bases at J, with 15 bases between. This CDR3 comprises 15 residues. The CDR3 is CASSPTGTNNQPQHF. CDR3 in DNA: TGTGCCAGCAGCCCAACCGGGACAAACAATCAGCCCCAGCATTTT.

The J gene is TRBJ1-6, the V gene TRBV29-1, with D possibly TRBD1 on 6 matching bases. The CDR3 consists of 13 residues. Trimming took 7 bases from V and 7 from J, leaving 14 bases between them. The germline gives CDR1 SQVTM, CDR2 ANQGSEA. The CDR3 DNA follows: TGCAGCGCCAGCAGGGGAGAGAATTCACCCCTCCACTTT. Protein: CSASRGENSPLHF.